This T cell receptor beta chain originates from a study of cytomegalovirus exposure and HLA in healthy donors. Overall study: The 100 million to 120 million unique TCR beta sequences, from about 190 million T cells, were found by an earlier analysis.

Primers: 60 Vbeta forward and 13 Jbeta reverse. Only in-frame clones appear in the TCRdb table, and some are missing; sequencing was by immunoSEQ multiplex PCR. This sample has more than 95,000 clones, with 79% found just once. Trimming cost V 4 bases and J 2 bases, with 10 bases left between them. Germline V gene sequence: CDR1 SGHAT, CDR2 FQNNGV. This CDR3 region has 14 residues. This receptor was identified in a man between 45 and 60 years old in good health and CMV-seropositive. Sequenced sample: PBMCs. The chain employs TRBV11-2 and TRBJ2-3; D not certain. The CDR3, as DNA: TGTGCCAGCAGCTCCCAACTCACCACAGATACGCAGTATTTT. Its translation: CASSSQLTTDTQYF.